The 19 T cell receptor beta chains presented below share a single source sample, sequenced in a study of response to subunit inactivated influenza vaccine. From the RT-PCR reads, TCRdb called clonotypes with MiXCR, one entry per CDR3 protein. The profile shows hundreds of thousands of distinct CDR3 sequences, roughly 20% of them singletons. The specimen comprised PBMCs from blood, sampled 4 to 6 days after vaccination. Source of these receptors: a man in his fifties who received an inactivated influenza vaccine.

On this clonotype: The junction does not match germline at one end; this may be a read error. The V gene is TRBV27, the J gene TRBJ2-4; no definite D call. The germline V gene has CDR1 MNHEY and CDR2 SMNVEV (reference sequence). This CDR3 spans 15 amino acids. This chain's CDR3 is CAGSKSSLAKNIQYF. The DNA for the CDR3 is TGTGCCGGCAGTAAGAGTTCTCTAGCCAAAAACATTCAGTACTTC.

This clonotype was detected only a few times. The chain links TRBV20-1 to TRBJ2-2; D is unclear. Trimming removed 4 bases at V and 5 bases at J, with 11 bases between. Germline values: CDR1 DFQATT, CDR2 SNEGSKA (reference sequence). CDR3 length equals 13 residues. The CDR3 sequence: CSATVPATGELFF. CDR3 DNA sequence: TGCAGTGCTACAGTACCGGCAACCGGGGAGCTGTTTTTT.

The chain recombines TRBV7-9 with TRBJ2-2; D gene uncertain. Germline V gives CDR1 SEHNR, CDR2 FQNEAQ (reference sequence). Trimming took off 5 bases at V and 0 bases at J, with 13 bases between the two ends. The CDR3 spans 16 residues. CDR3 sequence: CASSRTPGSNTGELFF. CDR3 DNA: TGTGCCAGCAGCCGCACTCCCGGTTCGAACACCGGGGAGCTGTTTTTT.

This clonotype was seen a handful of times. CDR3 nucleotide sequence: TGTGCCAGCAGCTTAGCTATGAGGGGACATGAGCAGTTCTTC. Amino acids: CASSLAMRGHEQFF. The chain recombines TRBV7-8 with TRBJ2-1; the D gene could be TRBD1 or TRBD2 (5 bases each). This CDR3 is 14 amino acids long. CDR1 is SGHVS, CDR2 FQNEAQ, per germline. V shed 0 bases and J shed 8 bases, with 11 bases lying between them.

This clonotype was picked up many times. The CDR3 spells CASSLGQSSYEQYF. DNA for the CDR3: TGTGCCAGCAGTCTCGGACAGTCCTCCTACGAGCAGTACTTC. The V and J genes are TRBV7-9 and TRBJ2-7, with D possibly being TRBD1 (6 bases). Germline V lookup: CDR1 SEHNR, CDR2 FQNEAQ (reference sequence). V gave up 6 bases and J gave up 0 bases, with 12 bases separating them. This CDR3 has 14 amino acids.

This clonotype was seen more than once but under ten times. This sequence joins TRBV7-2 and TRBJ2-3; D tentatively reads TRBD1 or TRBD2 (5 bases each). The length of the CDR3 is 16 residues. Trimming took 4 bases from V and 1 from J, leaving 15 bases between them. The V gene's germline CDR1 is SGHTA and CDR2 FQGNSA. The CDR3 sequence is CASSYRRVRGTDTQYF. The CDR3 DNA sequence: TGTGCCAGCAGCTACCGCAGGGTGCGGGGCACAGATACGCAGTATTTT.

The sample holds a few counts of this clonotype. The chain combines TRBV11-2 with TRBJ2-5; 12 nucleotides align to TRBD1. J was trimmed by 5 bases and V by 4 bases; bases with no gene match: 8. This CDR3 spans 16 amino acids. Germline V gene sequence: CDR1 SGHAT, CDR2 FQNNGV. The CDR3 is CASSSGTGGSRETQYF. The CDR3 region has the DNA TGTGCCAGCAGCTCCGGGACAGGGGGCTCGAGGGAGACCCAGTACTTC.

The rearrangement joins TRBV10-3 to TRBJ2-1; D possibly corresponds to TRBD2 (5 bases). There are 13 residues in the CDR3. With 11 bases removed from V and 5 bases from J, the gap between germline ends came to 16 bases. Germline CDR1 reads ENHRY; CDR2 reads SYGVKD. The CDR3 spells CAASPLRDNEQFF. In nucleotides, the CDR3 is TGTGCCGCATCCCCATTGAGGGACAATGAGCAGTTCTTC.

The V gene is TRBV7-8, the J gene TRBJ2-5, with 7 bases that match TRBD1. The germline V gene has CDR1 SGHVS and CDR2 FQNEAQ. This CDR3 contains 14 residues. V gave up 5 bases and J gave up 7 bases; unmatched junction bases: 10. The CDR3: CASSATGARGTQYF. As DNA, the CDR3 is TGTGCCAGCAGCGCTACAGGGGCGAGGGGGACCCAGTACTTC.

This chain joins TRBV7-2 and TRBJ2-3; the match to TRBD2 covers 7 bases. The CDR3 consists of 14 residues. Germline CDR1 SGHTA, CDR2 FQGNSA. V dropped 6 bases and J dropped 7; count of bases not matched to a gene: 10. As DNA, the CDR3 is TGTGCCAGCAGTTGGGGGGGTACGACCAATACGCAGTATTTT. Its translation: CASSWGGTTNTQYF.

The V gene is TRBV9, the J gene TRBJ2-3; 7 nucleotides line up with TRBD2. There are 15 residues in the CDR3. Germline CDR1 and CDR2: SGDLS and YYNGEE. J was trimmed by 0 bases and V by 3 bases; bases with no gene match: 4. CDR3 region: CASSASGPSTDTQYF. The CDR3 DNA reads as TGTGCCAGCAGCGCTAGCGGACCGAGCACAGATACGCAGTATTTT.

Of note for this clonotype: The junction shows a germline mismatch at one end, possibly a read error. The chain combines TRBV7-9 with TRBJ2-5; the match to TRBD1 covers 8 bases. This CDR3 spans 12 amino acids. Germline-derived CDR1 and CDR2 are SEHNR and FQNEAQ (reference sequence). DNA of the CDR3: TGTACCAGCAGACAGGGGCAAGAGACCCAGTACTTC. Translation: CTSRQGQETQYF.

This chain uses TRBV7-2 with TRBJ2-3, with 7 bases aligning to TRBD1. This CDR3 contains 15 residues. J gave up 2 bases and V 5 bases, and 7 bases lay outside the gene matches. Germline V lookup: CDR1 SGHTA, CDR2 FQGNSA. This CDR3 reads CASSLGQVSTDTQYF. The CDR3 coding sequence is TGTGCCAGCAGCCTAGGACAGGTCTCCACAGATACGCAGTATTTT.

This clonotype was counted ten times or more. This rearrangement joins TRBV20-1 to TRBJ2-1; TRBD1 might be the D (6 bases). Germline loops: CDR1 DFQATT, CDR2 SNEGSKA (reference sequence). With 3 bases removed from V and 8 bases from J, the gap between germline ends came to 17 bases. CDR3 length: 14 amino acids. For the CDR3, the DNA is TGCAGTGCTAGGGGGGCCCGCGCTCCCGATGAGCAGTTCTTC. Encoded protein: CSARGARAPDEQFF.

This clonotype has just one count. The J gene is TRBJ2-3, the V gene TRBV7-2; unclear D gene. CDR3 length: 16 residues. V was shortened by 1 base and J by 2 bases, with 13 bases between the two germline ends. CDR1 and CDR2 from the germline V gene are SGHTA and FQGNSA. CDR3 loop: CASSLDVTRNTDTQYF. In DNA, the CDR3 is TGTGCCAGCAGCTTAGACGTAACACGGAACACAGATACGCAGTATTTT.

The DNA for the CDR3 is TGTGCCAGCAGTTACCTCCCCGGTCCAGCTAGCGGGGTTGAGACCCAGTACTTC. Protein sequence: CASSYLPGPASGVETQYF. The gene calls are TRBV6-5 and TRBJ2-5, with 9 bases that match TRBD2. The germline V gene encodes CDR1 MNHEY and CDR2 SVGAGI. The CDR3 spans 18 residues. J gave up 5 bases and V 2 bases, and 15 bases lay outside the gene matches.

This clonotype was seen a handful of times. This chain links TRBV4-3 with TRBJ2-4, with 7 nucleotides matching TRBD1. J lost 1 base, V lost 4 bases, and 16 bases had no gene match. CDR1 is LGHNA and CDR2 is YSLEER in the germline V gene. There are 19 residues in the CDR3. CDR3 residues: CASSPGQVKVGSAKNIQYF. The CDR3 DNA is TGCGCCAGCAGCCCAGGACAGGTGAAGGTCGGCTCTGCCAAAAACATTCAGTACTTC.

V gene TRBV7-8 combines with J gene TRBJ2-7, with 11 positions matching TRBD1. Germline assignment: CDR1 SGHVS and CDR2 FQNEAQ. V shed 4 bases, J shed 3 bases, and the junction held 2 bases outside the gene matches. The CDR3 has 14 residues. Here the CDR3 DNA reads TGTGCCAGCAGCTGGGGACAGGGGGACTACGAGCAGTACTTC. This translates into CASSWGQGDYEQYF.

This clonotype was found many times. J is TRBJ2-7 and V is TRBV20-1; 8 bases match TRBD2. Germline V gives CDR1 DFQATT, CDR2 SNEGSKA (reference sequence). The CDR3 consists of 14 residues. J was trimmed by 1 base and V by 6 bases; bases with no gene match: 8. CDR3 sequence reads: CSAKSSGYSYEQYF. CDR3 coding DNA: TGCAGTGCCAAATCTAGCGGGTATTCCTACGAGCAGTACTTC.